Listed below are T cell receptor beta chains from one sample, sequenced in a study of T-cell memory formation after mild COVID-19. TCRdb processed the 5' RACE reads anew with MiXCR; each CDR3 protein has one entry. The sample includes more than 150,000 distinct CDR3 sequences, around 10% seen only once; the top ten take 3.8%. Sequencing was done on a sample of PBMCs or a T cell subset sorted from them (not recorded which). These receptors originate from a man aged 18 to 30 who had mild COVID-19 (a few samples of this study predate the infection). Cell type and time point are not known. Both conserved end residues are part of each CDR3. D genes are given only for firm matches. Some rows mark clone size as missing; the rest say once, few, many or name a class of expanded clone.

size	V	J	D	CDR3	DNA
few	TRBV12-3/TRBV12-4	TRBJ2-3	TRBD2	CASSGGLAGRTDTQYF	TGTGCCAGCAGTGGGGGACTAGCGGGGCGCACAGATACGCAGTATTTT
-	TRBV11-1	TRBJ2-4	TRBD1	CASSLAGQDFPYF	TGTGCCAGCAGCTTAGCCGGACAGGACTTCCCTTACTTC
-	TRBV12-5	TRBJ2-5	TRBD2	CASGLGLAGERGETQYF	TGTGCTAGTGGTTTGGGACTCGCGGGGGAGCGGGGAGAGACCCAGTACTTC
few	TRBV12-3/TRBV12-4	TRBJ2-4	-	CASRDGLAKNIQYF	TGTGCCAGCAGGGACGGTCTAGCCAAAAACATTCAGTACTTC
few	TRBV30	TRBJ1-4	TRBD1	CAWTQAGGDGGKLFF	TGTGCCTGGACCCAAGCAGGGGGCGACGGTGGAAAACTGTTTTTT
few	TRBV29-1	TRBJ2-1	TRBD2	CSVEGLRGADNEQFF	TGCAGCGTTGAAGGATTGCGGGGGGCGGACAATGAGCAGTTCTTC
-	TRBV29-1	TRBJ1-5	-	CSVGVSRNQPQHF	TGCAGCGTTGGGGTGTCCCGCAATCAGCCCCAGCATTTT
few	TRBV6-5	TRBJ2-2	-	CASSYSTPFNGELFF	TGTGCCAGCAGTTACTCCACCCCTTTTAACGGGGAGCTGTTTTTT
few	TRBV20-1	TRBJ1-5	TRBD1	CSATPRGPGQPQHF	TGCAGTGCAACACCCAGGGGGCCGGGTCAGCCCCAGCATTTT
many	TRBV10-3	TRBJ1-1	-	CAIFRNTEAFF	TGTGCCATTTTTAGGAACACTGAAGCTTTCTTT
few	TRBV29-1	TRBJ1-2	-	CSVGQRFGNGYTF	TGCAGCGTTGGACAGAGATTTGGTAATGGCTACACCTTC
-	TRBV5-1	TRBJ2-5	-	CASSLGGLGLETQYF	TGCGCCAGCAGCTTAGGAGGTTTAGGATTAGAGACCCAGTACTTC
-	TRBV5-1	TRBJ2-2	-	CASSLLVGDTGELFF	TGCGCCAGCAGCTTGTTGGTCGGTGACACCGGGGAGCTGTTTTTT
many	TRBV12-3/TRBV12-4	TRBJ1-5	-	CASSPAGGIQPQHF	TGTGCCAGCAGTCCGGCGGGCGGAATTCAGCCCCAGCATTTT
-	TRBV5-6	TRBJ2-5	-	CASSFPAKETQYF	TGTGCCAGCAGCTTCCCAGCGAAAGAGACCCAGTACTTC
many	TRBV7-9	TRBJ2-3	-	CASSSYEEGSDTQYF	TGTGCCAGCAGCTCCTACGAGGAGGGGTCAGATACGCAGTATTTT
few	TRBV12-5	TRBJ1-5	-	CASGDPYSNQPQHF	TGTGCTAGTGGTGATCCTTACAGCAATCAGCCCCAGCATTTT
-	TRBV5-1	TRBJ1-6	TRBD1	CASSLGQEHSPLHF	TGCGCCAGCAGCTTAGGACAGGAACATTCACCCCTCCACTTT
-	TRBV5-5	TRBJ1-1	-	CASSREGNTEAFF	TGTGCCAGCAGCCGCGAGGGGAACACTGAAGCTTTCTTT
many	TRBV5-1	TRBJ1-1	-	CASSLEGEAFF	TGCGCCAGCAGCTTGGAAGGTGAAGCTTTCTTT
-	TRBV4-2	TRBJ1-5	-	CASSQDSTNQPQHF	TGTGCCAGCAGCCAAGATAGTACCAATCAGCCCCAGCATTTT
few	TRBV29-1	TRBJ1-4	-	CSVARGTNEKLFF	TGCAGCGTTGCCAGGGGAACTAATGAAAAACTGTTTTTT
-	TRBV2	TRBJ2-3	TRBD2	CASSRSGEAQYF	TGTGCCAGCAGCCGTAGCGGGGAGGCGCAGTATTTT
few	TRBV3-1	TRBJ2-1	TRBD1	CASSRRQGRADEQFF	TGTGCCAGCAGCCGAAGACAGGGAAGGGCGGATGAGCAGTTCTTC
few	TRBV4-2	TRBJ1-2	-	CASSQDSGRQIYGYTF	TGTGCCAGCAGCCAAGATTCCGGACGGCAGATCTATGGCTACACCTTC
-	TRBV6-5	TRBJ1-3	TRBD1	CASSWTGSSGNTIYF	TGTGCCAGCAGTTGGACAGGTAGCTCTGGAAACACCATATATTTT
few	TRBV5-1	TRBJ1-2	TRBD1	CASRDRGREGYTF	TGCGCCAGCAGGGACAGGGGGCGCGAAGGCTACACCTTC
-	TRBV25-1	TRBJ2-3	-	CASSATGANTQYF	TGTGCCAGCAGTGCGACGGGGGCGAATACGCAGTATTTT
-	TRBV3-1	TRBJ1-6	-	CASSHFGGDSPLHF	TGTGCCAGCAGCCACTTCGGAGGGGATTCACCCCTCCACTTT
few	TRBV5-1	TRBJ2-7	-	CASSPEGVAAYEQYF	TGCGCCAGCAGCCCGGAGGGGGTAGCTGCCTACGAGCAGTACTTC